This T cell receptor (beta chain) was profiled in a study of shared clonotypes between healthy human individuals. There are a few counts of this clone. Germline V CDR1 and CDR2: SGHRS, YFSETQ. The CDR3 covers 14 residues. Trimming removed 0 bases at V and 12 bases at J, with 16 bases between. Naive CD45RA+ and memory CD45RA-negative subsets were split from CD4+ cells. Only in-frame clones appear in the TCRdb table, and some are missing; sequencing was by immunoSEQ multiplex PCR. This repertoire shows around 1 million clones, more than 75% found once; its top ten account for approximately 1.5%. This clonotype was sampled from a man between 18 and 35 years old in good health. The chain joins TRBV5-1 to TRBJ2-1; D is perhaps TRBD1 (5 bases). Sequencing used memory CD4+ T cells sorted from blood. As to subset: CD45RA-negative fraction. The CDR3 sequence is CASSLAAQGIGQFF. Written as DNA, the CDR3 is TGCGCCAGCAGCTTGGCCGCTCAGGGAATCGGGCAGTTCTTC.